Here is one T cell receptor beta chain with its context. TCRdb called the 5' RACE reads again in MiXCR, with one record for every CDR3 protein. This sample carries about 890,000 distinct CDR3 sequences, about 12% of them seen once, and the ten largest clones take under 2%. This specimen belongs to a study of identical twins. The CDR3 has 13 amino acids. The V end was cut by 5 bases, the J end by 1 base, with 6 bases between. Germline loops: CDR1 SQVTM, CDR2 ANQGSEA. The sample also formed part of further work on yellow fever vaccine responses in identical twins. That source notes: Each twin's T cell response to the vaccine was reported to look partly convergent and partly personalized.

The receptor was derived from a woman in her late teens or twenties in good health. The sequencing input was PBMCs. The V and J genes are TRBV29-1 and TRBJ1-6, with a possible D match to TRBD1 (5 bases). Written as DNA, the CDR3 is TGCAGCGTTCAGGGTTCCTATAATTCACCCCTCCACTTT. Protein: CSVQGSYNSPLHF.